The rows below give T cell receptor beta chains drawn from one sample of a study of blood T cells in healthy people across ages. Each CDR3 protein gets one entry after TCRdb re-called the 5' RACE reads with MiXCR. The data hold hundreds of thousands of distinct CDR3 sequences, with about 40% observed a single time. Sequencing input: blood. Receptor source: a woman in her sixties or seventies in good health. Each CDR3 is given with its conserved first and last residue. Fields, in order: clone size, D gene, V gene, J gene, CDR3 protein, CDR3 DNA. D genes are given only for firm matches. Expanded clones are given a class, and other clones once, few, many or no size at all.

>NA|NA|TRBV3-1|TRBJ2-7
CASSRQPGWNSYEQYF
TGTGCCAGCAGCCGCCAACCGGGATGGAACTCCTACGAGCAGTACTTC
>many|NA|TRBV20-1|TRBJ2-5
CSANRRGGKTQYF
TGCAGTGCTAATCGGAGGGGTGGTAAGACCCAGTACTTC
>few|TRBD1|TRBV29-1|TRBJ2-6
CSVMGQAVGANVLTF
TGCAGCGTGATGGGACAGGCTGTGGGGGCCAACGTCCTGACTTTC
>few|TRBD1|TRBV6-1|TRBJ2-1
CASSDPGGWNEQFF
TGTGCCAGCAGTGACCCAGGGGGCTGGAATGAGCAGTTCTTC
>NA|NA|TRBV20-1|TRBJ2-6
CSARDMGKAGANVLTF
TGCAGTGCTAGAGACATGGGGAAGGCTGGGGCCAACGTCCTGACTTTC
>NA|TRBD1|TRBV7-6|TRBJ2-4
CASSKTGVDIQYF
TGTGCCAGCAGCAAGACAGGGGTGGACATTCAGTACTTC
>NA|NA|TRBV6-6|TRBJ2-3
CASIQRQSPGDTQYF
TGTGCCAGCATCCAACGACAGAGTCCAGGAGATACGCAGTATTTT
>NA|TRBD1|TRBV27|TRBJ1-1
CTSSPWDRGLNTEAFF
TGTACCAGCAGTCCATGGGACAGGGGACTGAACACTGAAGCTTTCTTT
>NA|TRBD1|TRBV19|TRBJ2-7
CASSPEQGPYEQYF
TGTGCCAGTAGCCCAGAACAGGGGCCCTACGAGCAGTACTTC
>NA|TRBD2|TRBV7-2|TRBJ2-1
CASSLGAGGGGNEQFF
TGTGCCAGCAGCTTAGGGGCGGGAGGAGGGGGAAATGAGCAGTTCTTC